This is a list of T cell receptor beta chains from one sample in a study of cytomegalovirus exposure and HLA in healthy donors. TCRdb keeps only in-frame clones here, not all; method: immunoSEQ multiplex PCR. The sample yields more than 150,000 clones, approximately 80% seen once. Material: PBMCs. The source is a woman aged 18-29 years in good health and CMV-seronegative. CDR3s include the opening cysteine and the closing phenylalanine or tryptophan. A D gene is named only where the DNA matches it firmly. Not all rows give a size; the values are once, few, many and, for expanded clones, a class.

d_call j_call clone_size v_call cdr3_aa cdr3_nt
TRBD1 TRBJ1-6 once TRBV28 CASSRKTGVGNSPLHF TGTGCCAGCAGTAGAAAGACAGGGGTGGGGAATTCACCCCTCCACTTT
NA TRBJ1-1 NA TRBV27 CASSSSARATVGTEAFF TGTGCCAGCAGTTCCTCAGCCAGGGCGACGGTAGGCACTGAAGCTTTCTTT
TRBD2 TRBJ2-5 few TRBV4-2 CASSQGNSGGAGETQYF TGTGCCAGCAGCCAAGGGAATAGCGGGGGGGCTGGCGAGACCCAGTACTTC
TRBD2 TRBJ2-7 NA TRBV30 CAWSVGEGYEQYF TGTGCCTGGAGTGTTGGGGAGGGATACGAGCAGTACTTC
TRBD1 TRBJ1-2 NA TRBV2 CASSGQGELYGYTF TGTGCCAGCAGTGGACAGGGGGAGCTCTATGGCTACACCTTC
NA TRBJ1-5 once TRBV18 CASSPPGGFSNQPQHF TGTGCCAGCTCACCACCGGGAGGGTTCAGCAATCAGCCCCAGCATTTT
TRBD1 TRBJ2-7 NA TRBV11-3 CASNPGQYPYEQYF TGTGCCAGCAATCCGGGACAGTACCCCTACGAGCAGTACTTC
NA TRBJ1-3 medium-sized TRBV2 CASSEVGRRGNTIYF TGTGCCAGCAGTGAGGTGGGCAGGCGAGGAAACACCATATATTTT
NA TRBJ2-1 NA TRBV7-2 CASRGAVRIEQFF TGTGCCAGCAGGGGGGCGGTCAGGATTGAGCAGTTCTTC
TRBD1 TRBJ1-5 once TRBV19 CASRTLWAGGGQPQHF TGTGCCAGTAGGACCCTATGGGCAGGGGGCGGTCAGCCCCAGCATTTT
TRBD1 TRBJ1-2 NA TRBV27 CATSDRSSGGYTF TGTGCCACGTCGGACAGGTCCTCGGGGGGCTACACCTTC
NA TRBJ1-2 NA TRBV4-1 CASSPKGLRQVPGYTF TGCGCCAGCAGCCCGAAGGGTCTTAGACAGGTCCCTGGCTACACCTTC
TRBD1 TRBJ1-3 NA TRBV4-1 CASSQLTGIGNTIYF TGCGCCAGCAGCCAGCTGACAGGGATCGGAAACACCATATATTTT
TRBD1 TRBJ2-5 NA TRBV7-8 CASSLRTGDGETQYF TGTGCCAGCAGCCTACGGACAGGGGATGGAGAGACCCAGTACTTC
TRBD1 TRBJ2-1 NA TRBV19 CASRIPGQVNNEQFF TGTGCCAGTCGGATACCGGGACAGGTCAACAATGAGCAGTTCTTC
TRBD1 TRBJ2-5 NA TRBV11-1 CASSSGTAQETQYF TGTGCCAGCAGCTCAGGGACAGCGCAAGAGACCCAGTACTTC
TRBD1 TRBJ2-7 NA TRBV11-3 CASSSPATGAPYEQYF TGTGCCAGCAGCTCACCCGCTACAGGGGCCCCCTACGAGCAGTACTTC
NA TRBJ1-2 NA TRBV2 CASSPSLPFSGYTF TGTGCCAGCAGCCCGTCTCTTCCTTTCAGTGGCTACACCTTC
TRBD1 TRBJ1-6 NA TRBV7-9 CASSWDRYNSPLHF TGTGCCAGCAGCTGGGACAGGTATAATTCACCCCTCCACTTT
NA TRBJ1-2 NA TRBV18 CASSPSLDSQFYGYTF TGTGCCAGCTCACCATCTCTAGACAGCCAGTTCTATGGCTACACCTTC
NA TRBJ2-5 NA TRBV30 CAWSGRGLWETQYF TGTGCCTGGAGTGGGCGGGGGCTCTGGGAGACCCAGTACTTC
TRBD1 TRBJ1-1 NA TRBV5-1 CASSYGQDLNTEAFF TGCGCCAGCAGCTATGGACAGGACTTGAACACTGAAGCTTTCTTT
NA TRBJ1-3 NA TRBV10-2 CASSARGAGNTIYF TGCGCCAGCAGCGCCAGGGGAGCTGGAAACACCATATATTTT
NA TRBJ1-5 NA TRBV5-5 CASSLGQTNQPQHF TGTGCCAGCAGCTTGGGGCAGACAAATCAGCCCCAGCATTTT
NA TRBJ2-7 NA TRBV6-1 CASSWGQGYEQYF TGTGCCAGCAGTTGGGGGCAGGGCTACGAGCAGTACTTC
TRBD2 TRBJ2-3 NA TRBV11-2 CASSLAPGGGTDTQYF TGTGCCAGCAGCTTAGCTCCGGGGGGGGGTACAGATACGCAGTATTTT
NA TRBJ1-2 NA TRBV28 CASSLGGVGYGYTF TGTGCCAGCAGTTTGGGGGGAGTTGGCTATGGCTACACCTTC
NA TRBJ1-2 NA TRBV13 CASSLGGRVDGYTF TGTGCCAGCAGCTTAGGAGGCAGGGTGGATGGCTACACCTTC
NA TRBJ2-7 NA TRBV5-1 CASTRDFSYEQYF TGCGCCAGCACCCGGGACTTCTCCTACGAGCAGTACTTC
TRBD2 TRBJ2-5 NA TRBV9 CASSGVAGVGETQYF TGTGCCAGCAGCGGGGTAGCGGGGGTGGGGGAGACCCAGTACTTC
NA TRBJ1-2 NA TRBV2 CASSGQGVGGYTF TGTGCCAGCAGTGGGCAAGGGGTTGGCGGCTACACCTTC
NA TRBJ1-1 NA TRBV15 CATSRDLGLNTEAFF TGTGCCACCAGCAGAGATCTCGGGTTGAACACTGAAGCTTTCTTT
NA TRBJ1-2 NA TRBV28 CASSLGGNYGYTF TGTGCCAGTAGTTTGGGAGGAAACTATGGCTACACCTTC
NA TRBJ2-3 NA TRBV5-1 CASSLGHRTDTQYF TGCGCCAGCAGCTTGGGACACCGCACAGATACGCAGTATTTT
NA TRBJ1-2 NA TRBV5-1 CASSFTGTNTPTTDGYTF TGCGCCAGCAGCTTCACCGGGACAAATACCCCTACGACCGATGGCTACACCTTC
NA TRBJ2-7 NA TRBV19 CASSPGGTGLYEQYF TGTGCCAGTAGTCCGGGGGGGACAGGGCTCTACGAGCAGTACTTC
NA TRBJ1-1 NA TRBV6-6 CASSFKKNTEAFF TGTGCCAGCAGCTTTAAAAAGAACACTGAAGCTTTCTTT